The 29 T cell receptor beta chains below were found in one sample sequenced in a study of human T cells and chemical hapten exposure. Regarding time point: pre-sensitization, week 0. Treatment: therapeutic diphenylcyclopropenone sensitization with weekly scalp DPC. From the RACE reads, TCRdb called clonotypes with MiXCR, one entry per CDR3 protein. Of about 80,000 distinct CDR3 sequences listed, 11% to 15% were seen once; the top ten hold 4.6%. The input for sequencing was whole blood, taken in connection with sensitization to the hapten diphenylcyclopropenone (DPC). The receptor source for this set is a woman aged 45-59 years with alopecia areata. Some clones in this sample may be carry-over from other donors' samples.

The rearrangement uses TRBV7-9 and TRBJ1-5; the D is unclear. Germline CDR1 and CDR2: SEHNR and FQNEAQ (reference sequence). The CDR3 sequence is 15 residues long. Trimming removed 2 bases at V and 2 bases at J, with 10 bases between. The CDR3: CASSLSSLGNQPQHF. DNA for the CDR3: TGTGCCAGCAGCTTATCCTCCCTGGGCAATCAGCCCCAGCATTTT. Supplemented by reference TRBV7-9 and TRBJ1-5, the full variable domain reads DTGVSQNPRHKITKRGQNVTFRCDPISEHNRLYWYRQTLGQGPEFLTYFQNEAQLEKSRLLSDRFSAERPKGSFSTLEIQRTEQGDSAMYLCASSLSSLGNQPQHFGDGTRLSIL.

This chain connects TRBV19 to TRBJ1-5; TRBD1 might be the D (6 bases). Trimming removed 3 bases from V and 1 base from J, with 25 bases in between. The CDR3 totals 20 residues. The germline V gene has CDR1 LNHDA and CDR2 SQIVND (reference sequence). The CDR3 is CASSIPAREPGHLSNQPQHF. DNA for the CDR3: TGTGCCAGTAGTATCCCCGCGAGGGAACCGGGACACTTAAGCAATCAGCCCCAGCATTTT.

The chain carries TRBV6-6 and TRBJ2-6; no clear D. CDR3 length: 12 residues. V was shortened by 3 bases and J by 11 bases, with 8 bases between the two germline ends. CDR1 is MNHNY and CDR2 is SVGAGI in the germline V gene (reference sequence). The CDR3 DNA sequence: TGTGCCAGCAGTTATGATTTCCACGTCCTGACTTTC. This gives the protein CASSYDFHVLTF.

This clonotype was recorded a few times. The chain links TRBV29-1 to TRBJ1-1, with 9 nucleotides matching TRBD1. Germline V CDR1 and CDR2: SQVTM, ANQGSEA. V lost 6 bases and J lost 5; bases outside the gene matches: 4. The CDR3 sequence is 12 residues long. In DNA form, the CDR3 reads TGCAGCGTCGGGACAGGGATTACTGAAGCTTTCTTT. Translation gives CSVGTGITEAFF.

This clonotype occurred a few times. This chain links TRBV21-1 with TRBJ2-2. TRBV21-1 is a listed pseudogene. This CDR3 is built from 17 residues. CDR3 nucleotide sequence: TGTGCCAGCAGCACGAGAACCAGATCTCGGAACACCGGGGAGCTGTTTTTT. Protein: CASSTRTRSRNTGELFF.

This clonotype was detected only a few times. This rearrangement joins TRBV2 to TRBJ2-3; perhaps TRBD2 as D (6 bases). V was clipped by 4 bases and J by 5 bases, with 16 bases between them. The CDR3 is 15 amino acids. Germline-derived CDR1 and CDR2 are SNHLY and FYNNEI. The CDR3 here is CASSVEGGVLDTQYF. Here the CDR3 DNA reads TGTGCCAGCAGTGTGGAGGGAGGAGTCTTAGATACGCAGTATTTT.

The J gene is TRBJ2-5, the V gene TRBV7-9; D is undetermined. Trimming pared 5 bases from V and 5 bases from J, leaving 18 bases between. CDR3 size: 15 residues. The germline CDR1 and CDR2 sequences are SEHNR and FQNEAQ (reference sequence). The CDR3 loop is CASSNTRTLGETQYF. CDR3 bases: TGTGCCAGCAGCAACACCCGGACCCTCGGGGAGACCCAGTACTTC.

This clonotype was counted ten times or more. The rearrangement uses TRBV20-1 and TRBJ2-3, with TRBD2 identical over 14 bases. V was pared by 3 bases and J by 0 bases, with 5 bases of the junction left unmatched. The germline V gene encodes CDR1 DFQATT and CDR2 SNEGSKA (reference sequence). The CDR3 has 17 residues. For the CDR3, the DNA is TGCAGTGCTAGGACTAGCGGGAGGGTCCGAAGCACAGATACGCAGTATTTT. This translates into CSARTSGRVRSTDTQYF.

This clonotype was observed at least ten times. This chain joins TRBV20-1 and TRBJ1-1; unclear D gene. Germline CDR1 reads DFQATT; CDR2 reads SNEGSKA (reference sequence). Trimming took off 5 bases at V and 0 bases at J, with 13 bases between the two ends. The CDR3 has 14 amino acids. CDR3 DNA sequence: TGCAGTGCTTACCGGACGGGGATGAACACTGAAGCTTTCTTT. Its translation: CSAYRTGMNTEAFF.

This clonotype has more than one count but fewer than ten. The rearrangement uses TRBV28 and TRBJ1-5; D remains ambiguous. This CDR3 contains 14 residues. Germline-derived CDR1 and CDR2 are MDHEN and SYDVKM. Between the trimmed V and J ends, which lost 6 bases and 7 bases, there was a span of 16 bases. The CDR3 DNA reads TGTGCCAGCAGCCTAGCCGGGGAAAGCCAGCCCCAGCATTTT. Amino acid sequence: CASSLAGESQPQHF.

CDR3 nucleotides: TGTGCCAGCAGTTATGAAGGGACCGGAGGGGAGCTGTTTTTT. Its protein product is CASSYEGTGGELFF. The chain is built from TRBV6-2 or TRBV6-3 and TRBJ2-2, with D perhaps given as TRBD1 or TRBD2 (5 bases each). There are 14 residues in the CDR3. Germline V gene data show CDR1 as MNHEY and CDR2 as SVGEGT. Trimming left V 3 bases short and J 8 bases short, with 13 bases between.

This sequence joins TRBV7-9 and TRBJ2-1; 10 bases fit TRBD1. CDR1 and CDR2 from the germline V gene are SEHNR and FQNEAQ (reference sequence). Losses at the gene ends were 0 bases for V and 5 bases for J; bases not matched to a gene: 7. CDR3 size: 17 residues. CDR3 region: CASSLASGTGADNEQFF. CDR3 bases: TGTGCCAGCAGCTTAGCTTCGGGGACAGGGGCAGACAATGAGCAGTTCTTC.

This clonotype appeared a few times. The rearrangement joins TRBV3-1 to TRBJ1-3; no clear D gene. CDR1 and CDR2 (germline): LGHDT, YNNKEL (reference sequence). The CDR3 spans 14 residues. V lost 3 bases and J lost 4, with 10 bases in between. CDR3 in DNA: TGTGCCAGCAGCCATGCGGGAGGAGGAAACACCATATATTTT. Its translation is CASSHAGGGNTIYF.

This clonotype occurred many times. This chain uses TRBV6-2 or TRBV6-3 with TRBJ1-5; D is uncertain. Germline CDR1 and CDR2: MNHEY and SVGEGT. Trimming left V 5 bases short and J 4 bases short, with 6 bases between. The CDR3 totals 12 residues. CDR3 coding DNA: TGTGCCAGCAGTGAACCTAATCAGCCCCAGCATTTT. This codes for CASSEPNQPQHF.

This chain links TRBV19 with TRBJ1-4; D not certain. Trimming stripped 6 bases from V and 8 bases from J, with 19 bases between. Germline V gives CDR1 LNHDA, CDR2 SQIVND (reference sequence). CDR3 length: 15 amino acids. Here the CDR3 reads CASSSKGSRGEKLFF. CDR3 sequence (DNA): TGTGCCAGTAGCAGCAAGGGCTCCCGCGGGGAAAAACTGTTTTTT.

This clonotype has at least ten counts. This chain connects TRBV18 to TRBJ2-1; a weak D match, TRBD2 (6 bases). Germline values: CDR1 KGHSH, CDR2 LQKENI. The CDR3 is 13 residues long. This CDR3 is CAARSGESDEQFF. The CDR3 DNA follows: TGTGCTGCGAGATCGGGAGAAAGCGATGAGCAGTTCTTC.

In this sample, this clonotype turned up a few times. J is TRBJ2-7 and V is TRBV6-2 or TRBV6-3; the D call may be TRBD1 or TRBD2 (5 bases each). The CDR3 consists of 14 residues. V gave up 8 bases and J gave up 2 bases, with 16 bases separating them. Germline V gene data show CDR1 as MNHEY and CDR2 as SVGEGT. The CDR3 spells CASDSGTSTYEQYF. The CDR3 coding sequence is TGTGCCAGCGACTCGGGGACCTCAACCTACGAGCAGTACTTC.

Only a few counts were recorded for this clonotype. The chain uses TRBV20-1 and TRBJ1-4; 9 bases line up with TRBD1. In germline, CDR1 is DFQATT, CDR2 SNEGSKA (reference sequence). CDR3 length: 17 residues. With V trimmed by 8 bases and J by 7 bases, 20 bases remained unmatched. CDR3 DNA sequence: TGCAGTCCCGCCCCTAATGCACAGGGGGCGATCGGTGAAAAACTGTTTTTT. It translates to CSPAPNAQGAIGEKLFF.

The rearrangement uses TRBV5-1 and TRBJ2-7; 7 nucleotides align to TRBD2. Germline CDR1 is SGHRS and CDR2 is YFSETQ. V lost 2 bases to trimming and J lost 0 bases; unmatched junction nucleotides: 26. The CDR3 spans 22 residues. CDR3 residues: CASSFKRLGRESSLVSSYEQYF. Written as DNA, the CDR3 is TGCGCCAGCAGCTTCAAGCGACTGGGGCGGGAGTCCTCCCTGGTCTCCTCCTACGAGCAGTACTTC.

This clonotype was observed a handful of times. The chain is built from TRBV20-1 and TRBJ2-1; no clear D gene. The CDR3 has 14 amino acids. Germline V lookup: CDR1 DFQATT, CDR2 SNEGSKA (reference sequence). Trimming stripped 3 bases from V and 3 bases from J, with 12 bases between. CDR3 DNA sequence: TGCAGTGCTAGTGGACCGACCTACTACAATGAGCAGTTCTTC. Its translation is CSASGPTYYNEQFF.

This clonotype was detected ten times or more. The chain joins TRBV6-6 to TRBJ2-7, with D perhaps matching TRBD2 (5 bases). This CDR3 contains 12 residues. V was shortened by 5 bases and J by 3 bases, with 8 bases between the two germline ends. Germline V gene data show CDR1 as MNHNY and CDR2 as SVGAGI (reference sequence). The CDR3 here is CASSREGYEQYF. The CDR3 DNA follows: TGTGCCAGCAGTCGAGAGGGCTACGAGCAGTACTTC.

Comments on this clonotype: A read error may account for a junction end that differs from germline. CDR3 sequence: CASRANGRTNEKLFF. CDR3 DNA sequence: TGTGCCAGCAGGGCCAATGGCCGGACTAATGAAAAGCTGTTTTTT. This chain connects TRBV2 to TRBJ1-4; D remains unclear. This CDR3 region has 15 residues. Germline lookup yields CDR1 SNHLY and CDR2 FYNNEI.

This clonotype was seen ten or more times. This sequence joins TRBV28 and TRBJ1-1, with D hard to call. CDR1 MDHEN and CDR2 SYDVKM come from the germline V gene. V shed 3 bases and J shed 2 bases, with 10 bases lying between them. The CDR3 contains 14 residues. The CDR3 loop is CASSFGQLNTEAFF. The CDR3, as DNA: TGTGCCAGCAGTTTTGGTCAGCTAAACACTGAAGCTTTCTTT.

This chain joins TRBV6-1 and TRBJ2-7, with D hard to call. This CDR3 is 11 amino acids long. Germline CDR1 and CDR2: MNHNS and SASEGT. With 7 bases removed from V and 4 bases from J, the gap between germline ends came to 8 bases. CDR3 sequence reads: CASTDTYEQYF. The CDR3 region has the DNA TGTGCCAGCACTGACACGTACGAGCAGTACTTC.

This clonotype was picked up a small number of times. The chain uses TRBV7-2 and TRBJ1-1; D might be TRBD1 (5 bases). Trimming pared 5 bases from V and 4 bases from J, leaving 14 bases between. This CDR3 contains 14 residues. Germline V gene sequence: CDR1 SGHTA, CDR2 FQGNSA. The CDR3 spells CASSQFQGLTEAFF. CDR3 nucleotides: TGTGCCAGCAGCCAATTCCAGGGACTCACTGAAGCTTTCTTT.

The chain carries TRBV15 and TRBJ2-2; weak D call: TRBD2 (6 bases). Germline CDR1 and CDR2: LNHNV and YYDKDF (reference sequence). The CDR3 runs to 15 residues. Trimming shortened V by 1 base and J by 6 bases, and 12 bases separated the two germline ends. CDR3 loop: CATSRGGREAGELFF. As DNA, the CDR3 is TGTGCCACCAGCAGAGGGGGCAGGGAGGCCGGGGAGCTGTTTTTT.

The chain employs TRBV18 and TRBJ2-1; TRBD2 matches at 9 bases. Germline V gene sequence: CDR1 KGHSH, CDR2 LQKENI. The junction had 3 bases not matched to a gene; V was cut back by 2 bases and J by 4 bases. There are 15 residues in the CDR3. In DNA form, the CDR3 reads TGTGCCAGCTCACCAACGACTAGCGGATACAATGAGCAGTTCTTC. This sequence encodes CASSPTTSGYNEQFF.

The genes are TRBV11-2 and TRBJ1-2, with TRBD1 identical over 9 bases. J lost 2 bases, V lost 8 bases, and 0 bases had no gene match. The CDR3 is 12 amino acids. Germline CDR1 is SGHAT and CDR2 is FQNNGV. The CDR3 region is CASDRGNYGYTF. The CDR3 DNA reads TGTGCCAGCGACAGGGGGAACTATGGCTACACCTTC.

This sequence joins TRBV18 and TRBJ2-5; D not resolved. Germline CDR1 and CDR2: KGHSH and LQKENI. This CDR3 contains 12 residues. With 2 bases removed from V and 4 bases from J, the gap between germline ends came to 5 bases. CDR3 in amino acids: CASSPGPETQYF. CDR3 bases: TGTGCCAGCTCACCAGGCCCAGAGACCCAGTACTTC.